A single sample gave rise to the 17 T cell receptor beta chains below, sequenced in a study of OX40 agonist ivuxolimab in advanced cancers. Sequencing was performed with immunoSEQ multiplex PCR; in TCRdb, only in-frame clones are kept and a portion is missing. The data hold about 76,000 clones, with roughly 80% observed a single time. The starting material was CD4+ or CD8+ T cells sorted from blood, obtained in a trial of the OX40 agonist ivuxolimab. The receptors stem from an adult with an advanced solid tumor such as melanoma, head and neck, liver or kidney cancer.

Turning to this clone: Because the CDR3 is missing its conserved closing phenylalanine or tryptophan, this is likely a read error. The limits of the CDR3 on the DNA are not certain, so only TCRdb's listed CDR3 is given. The chain uses TRBV28 and TRBJ2-7; the listed D gene, TRBD2, was not tested against the DNA. From germline, CDR1 is MDHEN and CDR2 SYDVKM. The CDR3 is 12 residues long, counting both termini. This chain's CDR3 is CASSSPSGLSTL.

The rearrangement links TRBV27 to TRBJ1-1, with a tentative D call TRBD1 (6 bases). This CDR3 comprises 14 residues. Per the germline V gene, CDR1 is MNHEY and CDR2 is SMNVEV (reference sequence). The V and J ends lost 4 bases and 5 bases respectively, with 14 bases between them. CDR3 bases: TGTGCCAGCAGTTCCCACAGGGTGAGGACTGAAGCTTTCTTT. Protein sequence: CASSSHRVRTEAFF.

The genes are TRBV30 and TRBJ1-6; D is unresolved. CDR1 is GTSNPN, CDR2 SVGIG, per germline (reference sequence). V lost 3 bases and J lost 8, with 5 bases in between. The length of the CDR3 is 11 residues. CDR3 sequence: CAWRRDSPLHF. In DNA, the CDR3 is TGTGCCTGGAGGAGGGATTCACCCCTCCACTTT.

The J gene is TRBJ2-3, the V gene TRBV7-8; a possible D gene is TRBD2 (7 bases). Trimming stripped 3 bases from V and 2 bases from J, with 9 bases between. The CDR3 length is 14 residues. Germline V gene sequence: CDR1 SGHVS, CDR2 FQNEAQ. The CDR3 protein is CASSFGGATDTQYF. The CDR3 DNA reads as TGTGCCAGCAGCTTTGGGGGGGCCACAGATACGCAGTATTTT. The whole variable domain, filled in from reference TRBV7-8 and TRBJ2-3, reads GAGVSQSPRYKVAKRGQDVALRCDPISGHVSLFWYQQALGQGPEFLTYFQNEAQLDKSGLPSDRFFAERPEGSVSTLKIQRTQQEDSAVYLCASSFGGATDTQYFGPGTRLTVL.

The chain has TRBV18 and TRBJ2-7; TRBD1 is a possible D gene (6 bases). Trimming left V 2 bases short and J 5 bases short, with 22 bases between. The germline CDR1 and CDR2 sequences are KGHSH and LQKENI. The CDR3 has 17 amino acids. CDR3: CASSPYSVPGQNNEQYF. The CDR3 DNA reads as TGTGCCAGCTCACCATATAGTGTCCCGGGACAAAACAACGAGCAGTACTTC. The variable domain in full, with the rest retrieved from reference TRBV18 and TRBJ2-7, is NAGVMQNPRHLVRRRGQEARLRCSPMKGHSHVYWYRQLPEEGLKFMVYLQKENIIDESGMPKERFSAEFPKEGPSILRIQQVVRGDSAAYFCASSPYSVPGQNNEQYFGPGTRLTVT.

The rearrangement uses TRBV5-1 and TRBJ2-1, with D perhaps given as TRBD1 or TRBD2 (5 bases each). CDR1 and CDR2 from the germline V gene are SGHRS and YFSETQ. This CDR3 comprises 16 residues. V was trimmed by 2 bases and J by 9 bases, leaving 21 bases between them. CDR3 sequence: CASSLGSQGAGSEQFF. CDR3 nucleotide sequence: TGCGCCAGCAGCTTAGGGAGTCAAGGGGCCGGTAGTGAGCAGTTCTTC.

The V and J genes are TRBV7-3 and TRBJ2-3; a weak D match, TRBD1 (6 bases). Germline V CDR1 and CDR2: SGHTA, FQGTGA. The CDR3 sequence is 13 residues long. V was pared by 4 bases and J by 4 bases, with 9 bases between. The CDR3 nucleotides read TGTGCCAGCAGCTCATACAGGGCAGATACGCAGTATTTT. Its protein is CASSSYRADTQYF.

The chain couples TRBV30 to TRBJ2-5, with a tentative D call TRBD2 (6 bases). V was clipped by 1 base and J by 4 bases, with 13 bases between them. CDR1 and CDR2 (germline): GTSNPN, SVGIG (reference sequence). This CDR3 has 14 residues. CDR3 in DNA: TGTGCCTGGAGTGCGCCCGGGGGAGGAGAGACCCAGTACTTC. Amino acids: CAWSAPGGGETQYF.

This clone was detected only a few times. V and J are TRBV5-1 and TRBJ2-5, with a tentative D call TRBD2 (6 bases). This CDR3 is built from 14 residues. V dropped 7 bases and J dropped 0 bases, with 13 bases sitting between them. Germline lookup yields CDR1 SGHRS and CDR2 YFSETQ. The CDR3 spells CASSGLLYQETQYF. CDR3 sequence (DNA): TGCGCCAGCTCCGGACTACTGTACCAAGAGACCCAGTACTTC.

The V and J genes are TRBV5-1 and TRBJ2-5, with 14 bases that match TRBD2. V shed 1 base and J 2 bases; nucleotides not matched to a gene: 10. Germline CDR1 and CDR2: SGHRS and YFSETQ. The length of the CDR3 is 19 residues. As DNA, the CDR3 is TGCGCCAGCAGCTTGACTGGGACTAGCGGGAGTAGTAGTCAAGAGACCCAGTACTTC. It specifies CASSLTGTSGSSSQETQYF.

V and J are TRBV19 and TRBJ2-2, with 10 bases identical to TRBD2. Per the germline V gene, CDR1 is LNHDA and CDR2 is SQIVND (reference sequence). V dropped 3 bases and J dropped 6; count of bases not matched to a gene: 7. The CDR3 is made up of 16 amino acids. CDR3 loop: CASSILSGGASGELFF. In DNA form, the CDR3 reads TGTGCCAGTAGTATCCTCAGCGGGGGGGCCTCCGGGGAGCTGTTTTTT.

The rearrangement joins TRBV7-2 to TRBJ1-1, with D hard to call. Germline CDR1 is SGHTA and CDR2 is FQGNSA. This CDR3 comprises 14 residues. V gave up 5 bases and J gave up 0 bases, with 10 bases separating them. The CDR3: CASSPQNMNTEAFF. CDR3 in DNA: TGTGCCAGCAGCCCTCAGAACATGAACACTGAAGCTTTCTTT.

The chain has TRBV7-3 and TRBJ1-2; D call uncertain. The CDR3 loop spans 15 amino acids. From germline, CDR1 is SGHTA and CDR2 FQGTGA. Trimming pared 4 bases from V and 0 bases from J, leaving 12 bases between. The CDR3 coding sequence is TGTGCCAGCAGCTCGGCCCAGGTTACTAACTATGGCTACACCTTC. Its protein is CASSSAQVTNYGYTF.

This chain connects TRBV28 to TRBJ2-7, with D unresolved. Germline V gene sequence: CDR1 MDHEN, CDR2 SYDVKM. The V end was cut by 4 bases, the J end by 0 bases, with 7 bases between. The CDR3 sequence is 13 residues long. The CDR3: CASSSPGSYEQYF. The CDR3 nucleotides read TGTGCCAGCAGTTCCCCAGGCTCCTACGAGCAGTACTTC.

V is TRBV7-9 and J is TRBJ1-5; 7 bases line up with TRBD1. The germline V gene has CDR1 SEHNR and CDR2 FQNEAQ (reference sequence). The CDR3 is 17 residues long. Trimming removed 1 base from V and 0 bases from J; junction bases left unmatched: 6. CDR3 sequence: CASSLGTGDYSNQPQHF. The CDR3 coding sequence is TGTGCCAGCAGCTTAGGGACAGGTGATTATAGCAATCAGCCCCAGCATTTT.

This clone was observed a single time. J is TRBJ1-5 and V is TRBV5-1, with D uncertain. The CDR3 extends over 14 amino acids. V gave up 4 bases and J gave up 6 bases, with 14 bases separating them. Germline V CDR1 and CDR2: SGHRS, YFSETQ. Here the CDR3 reads CASSRDGIGQPQHF. CDR3 coding DNA: TGCGCCAGCAGCCGCGATGGGATCGGTCAGCCCCAGCATTTT.

The rearrangement links TRBV5-3 to TRBJ1-6; tentatively, D is TRBD1 (5 bases). TRBV5-3 is annotated as an ORF whose role is uncertain. The CDR3 loop spans 16 amino acids. Between the trimmed V and J ends, which lost 1 base and 2 bases, there was a span of 10 bases. CDR3 protein: CARSLMQGTYNSPLHF. The CDR3, as DNA: TGTGCCAGAAGCTTGATGCAGGGAACCTATAATTCACCCCTCCACTTT.